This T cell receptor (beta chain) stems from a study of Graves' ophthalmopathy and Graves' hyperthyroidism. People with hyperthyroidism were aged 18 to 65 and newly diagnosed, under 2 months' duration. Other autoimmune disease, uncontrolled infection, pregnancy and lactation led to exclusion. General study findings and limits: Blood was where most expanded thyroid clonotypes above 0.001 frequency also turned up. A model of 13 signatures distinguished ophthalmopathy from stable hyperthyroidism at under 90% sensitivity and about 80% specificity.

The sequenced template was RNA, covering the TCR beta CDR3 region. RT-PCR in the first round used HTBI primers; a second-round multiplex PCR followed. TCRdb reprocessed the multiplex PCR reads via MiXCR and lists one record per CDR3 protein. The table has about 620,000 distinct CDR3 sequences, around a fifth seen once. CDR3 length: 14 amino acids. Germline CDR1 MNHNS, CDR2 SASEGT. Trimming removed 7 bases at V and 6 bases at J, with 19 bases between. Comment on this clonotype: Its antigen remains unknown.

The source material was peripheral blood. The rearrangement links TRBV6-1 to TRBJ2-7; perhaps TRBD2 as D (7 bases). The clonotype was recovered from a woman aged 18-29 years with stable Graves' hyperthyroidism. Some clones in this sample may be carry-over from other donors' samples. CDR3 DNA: TGTGCCAGCACCTATGGGGGGGCCTCGTTCGAGCAGTACTTC. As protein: CASTYGGASFEQYF.